One sample yielded the 8 T cell receptor beta chains listed below, sequenced in a study of blood T cell repertoires in COVID-19. The data were produced by immunoSEQ multiplex PCR, yet TCRdb's version contains in-frame clones alone and is incomplete. Found here are around 170,000 clones, 80% to 90% of them singletons; the top ten hold around 8.6%. The sample taken for sequencing was peripheral blood. The receptors stem from a man aged 50-59 years with active or convalescent COVID-19.

The chain carries TRBV16 and TRBJ2-5; TRBD1 is a possible D gene (6 bases). The CDR3 is 15 residues long. CDR1 is KGHSY, CDR2 FQNENV, per germline. With 0 bases removed from V and 3 bases from J, the gap between germline ends came to 11 bases. The DNA of the CDR3 is TGTGCCAGCAGCCAATCGTTGGGGGCTGAAGAGACCCAGTACTTC. Its translation: CASSQSLGAEETQYF.

The V and J genes are TRBV6-1 and TRBJ1-1, with a weak D call TRBD1 (5 bases). Germline CDR1 reads MNHNS; CDR2 reads SASEGT. Trimming cost V 2 bases and J 3 bases, with 13 bases left between them. The CDR3 runs 15 residues. CDR3 in DNA: TGTGCCAGCAGTGAATTAGTTTCAGGGTACACTGAAGCTTTCTTT. Translated: CASSELVSGYTEAFF.

As to this clone: One junction end disagrees with the germline gene, perhaps due to a read error. This sequence joins TRBV5-1 and TRBJ1-2; D may be TRBD1 (6 bases). CDR3 length equals 14 residues. The germline CDR1 and CDR2 sequences are SGHRS and YFSETQ. CDR3 nucleotide sequence: TGCGCTAGCAGCTCGAGGACAGAAAACTATGGCTACACCTTC. Its translation is CASSSRTENYGYTF.

The rearrangement joins TRBV6-5 to TRBJ2-3; weak D call: TRBD2 (5 bases). Germline V CDR1 and CDR2: MNHEY, SVGAGI. The CDR3 contains 14 residues. The V and J ends lost 6 bases and 0 bases respectively, with 10 bases between them. The CDR3 region is CASRSGISTDTQYF. CDR3 DNA: TGTGCCAGCAGGAGCGGTATTAGCACAGATACGCAGTATTTT.

This clone was counted many times. J is TRBJ2-1 and V is TRBV7-9; 11 bases are shared with TRBD1. V shed 1 base and J 6 bases; nucleotides not matched to a gene: 5. CDR3 length: 16 residues. Germline V gives CDR1 SEHNR, CDR2 FQNEAQ (reference sequence). The CDR3 protein is CASSLGGTGGSNEQFF. CDR3 coding DNA: TGTGCCAGCAGCTTAGGAGGGACAGGGGGTAGCAATGAGCAGTTCTTC.

The chain joins TRBV5-1 to TRBJ2-4; D call uncertain. V lost 1 base to trimming and J lost 4 bases, with 12 bases between them. The CDR3 has 15 residues. Germline V gene data show CDR1 as SGHRS and CDR2 as YFSETQ. CDR3 protein: CASSLLRVVKNIQYF. The CDR3 nucleotides are TGCGCCAGCAGCTTGCTCCGGGTGGTGAAAAACATTCAGTACTTC.

The chain combines TRBV28 with TRBJ2-3; TRBD2 matches 16 bases. Per the germline V gene, CDR1 is MDHEN and CDR2 is SYDVKM. This CDR3 region has 17 residues. V lost 4 bases, J lost 4 bases, and 5 bases stayed unmatched. The CDR3 nucleotides are TGTGCCAGCAGTTCCCCGGGACTAGCGGGGGGGGCAGATACGCAGTATTTT. Its translation is CASSSPGLAGGADTQYF.

The chain recombines TRBV30 with TRBJ1-1; 8 positions match TRBD1. Per the germline V gene, CDR1 is GTSNPN and CDR2 is SVGIG (reference sequence). The V segment lost 0 bases and the J segment 11 bases; nucleotides outside the gene matches: 8. This CDR3 comprises 13 residues. The CDR3 DNA follows: TGTGCCTGGAGTGTACTTCAGGGGGCGCGGGCTTTCTTT. Translated: CAWSVLQGARAFF. The full variable domain, with the rest looked up from reference TRBV30 and TRBJ1-1, is SQTIHQWPATLVQPVGSPLSLECTVEGTSNPNLYWYRQAAGRGLQLLFYSVGIGQISSEVPQNLSASRPQDRQFILSSKKLLLSDSGFYLCAWSVLQGARAFFGQGTRLTVV.